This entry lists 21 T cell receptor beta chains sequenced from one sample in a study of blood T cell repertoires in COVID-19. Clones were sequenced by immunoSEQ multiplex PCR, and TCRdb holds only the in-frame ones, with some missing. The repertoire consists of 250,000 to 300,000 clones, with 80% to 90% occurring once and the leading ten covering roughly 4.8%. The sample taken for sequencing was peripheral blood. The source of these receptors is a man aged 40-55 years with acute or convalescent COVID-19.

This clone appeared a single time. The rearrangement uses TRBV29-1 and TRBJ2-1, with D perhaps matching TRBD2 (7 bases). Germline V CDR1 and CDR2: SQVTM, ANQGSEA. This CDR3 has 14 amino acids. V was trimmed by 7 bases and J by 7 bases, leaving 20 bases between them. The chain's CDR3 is CSANGGGLGNEQFF. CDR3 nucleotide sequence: TGCAGCGCCAATGGGGGGGGCCTCGGAAATGAGCAGTTCTTC.

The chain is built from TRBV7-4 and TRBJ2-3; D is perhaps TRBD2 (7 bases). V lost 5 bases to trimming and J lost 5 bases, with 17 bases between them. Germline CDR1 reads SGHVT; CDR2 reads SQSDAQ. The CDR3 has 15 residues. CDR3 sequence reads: CASSPRGGGRDTQYF. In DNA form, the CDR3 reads TGTGCCAGCAGCCCTAGAGGGGGGGGGCGAGATACGCAGTATTTT.

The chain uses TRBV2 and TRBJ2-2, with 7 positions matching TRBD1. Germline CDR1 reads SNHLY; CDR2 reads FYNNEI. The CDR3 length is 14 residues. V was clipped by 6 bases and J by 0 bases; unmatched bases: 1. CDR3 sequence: CASRDRTNTGELFF. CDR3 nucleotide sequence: TGTGCCAGCAGGGACAGGACGAACACCGGGGAGCTGTTTTTT.

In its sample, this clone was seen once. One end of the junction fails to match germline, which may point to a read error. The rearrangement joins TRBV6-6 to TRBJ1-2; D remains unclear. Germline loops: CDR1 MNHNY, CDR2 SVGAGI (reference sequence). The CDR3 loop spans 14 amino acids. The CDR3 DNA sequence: TGTGCCAGCACTTACGAACCGGACTACTATGGCTACACCTTC. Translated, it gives CASTYEPDYYGYTF.

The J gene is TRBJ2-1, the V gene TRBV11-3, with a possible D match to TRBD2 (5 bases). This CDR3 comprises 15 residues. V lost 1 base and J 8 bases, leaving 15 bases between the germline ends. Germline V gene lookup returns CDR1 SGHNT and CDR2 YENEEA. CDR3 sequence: CASSLGRVARDEQFF. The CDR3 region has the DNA TGTGCCAGCAGCTTAGGAAGGGTAGCGAGAGATGAGCAGTTCTTC.

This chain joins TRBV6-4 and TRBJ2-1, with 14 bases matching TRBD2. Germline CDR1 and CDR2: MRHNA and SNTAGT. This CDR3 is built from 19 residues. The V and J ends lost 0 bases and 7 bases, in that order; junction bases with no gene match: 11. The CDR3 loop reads CASSDSPGLGLAGANEQFF. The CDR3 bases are TGTGCCAGCAGTGACTCGCCCGGATTGGGACTAGCGGGGGCAAATGAGCAGTTCTTC.

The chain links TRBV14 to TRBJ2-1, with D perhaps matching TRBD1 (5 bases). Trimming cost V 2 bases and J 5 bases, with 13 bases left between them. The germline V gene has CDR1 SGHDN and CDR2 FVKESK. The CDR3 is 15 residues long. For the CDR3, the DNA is TGTGCCAGCAGCCAATGGGGCAGGGCTAACAATGAGCAGTTCTTC. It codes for CASSQWGRANNEQFF. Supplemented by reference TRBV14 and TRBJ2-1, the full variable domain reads EAGVTQFPSHSVIEKGQTVTLRCDPISGHDNLYWYRRVMGKEIKFLLHFVKESKQDESGMPNNRFLAERTGGTYSTLKVQPAELEDSGVYFCASSQWGRANNEQFFGPGTRLTVL.

In DNA form, the CDR3 reads TGTGCCAGCAGCCAAGAAGAAGGGGGCGAGTTTGGCTACACCTTC. Translated, it gives CASSQEEGGEFGYTF. The J gene is TRBJ1-2, the V gene TRBV3-1 (or the pseudogene TRBV3-2), with TRBD1 matching 7 bases. The CDR3 contains 15 residues. Losses at the gene ends were 0 bases for V and 7 bases for J; bases not matched to a gene: 8. CDR1 LGHDT and CDR2 YNNKEL come from the germline V gene (reference sequence).

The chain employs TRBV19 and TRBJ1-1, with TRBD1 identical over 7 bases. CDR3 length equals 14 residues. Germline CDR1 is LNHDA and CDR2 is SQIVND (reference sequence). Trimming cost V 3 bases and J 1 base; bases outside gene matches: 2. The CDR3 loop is CASSIGQANTEAFF. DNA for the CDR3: TGTGCCAGTAGTATTGGACAGGCGAACACTGAAGCTTTCTTT.

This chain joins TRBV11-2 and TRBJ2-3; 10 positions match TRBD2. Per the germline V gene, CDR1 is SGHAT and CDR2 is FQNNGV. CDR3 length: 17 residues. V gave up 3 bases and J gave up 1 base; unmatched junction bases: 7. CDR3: CASSLLLAGRGTDTQYF. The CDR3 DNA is TGTGCCAGCAGCTTGCTACTAGCGGGGAGGGGCACAGATACGCAGTATTTT.

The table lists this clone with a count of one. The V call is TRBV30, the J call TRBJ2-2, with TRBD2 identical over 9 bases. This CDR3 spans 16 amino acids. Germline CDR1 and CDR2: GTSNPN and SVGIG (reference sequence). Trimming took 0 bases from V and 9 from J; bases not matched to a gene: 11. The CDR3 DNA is TGTGCCTGGAGTGTAAGGCGGGGGGGCCGAGTTAGGGAGCTGTTTTTT. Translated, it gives CAWSVRRGGRVRELFF.

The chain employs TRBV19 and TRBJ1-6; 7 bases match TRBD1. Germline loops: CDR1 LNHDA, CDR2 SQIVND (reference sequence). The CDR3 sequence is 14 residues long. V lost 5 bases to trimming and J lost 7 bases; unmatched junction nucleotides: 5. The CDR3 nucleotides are TGTGCCAGTAGTGCCGGGACAGCCAATTCACCCCTCCACTTT. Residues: CASSAGTANSPLHF.

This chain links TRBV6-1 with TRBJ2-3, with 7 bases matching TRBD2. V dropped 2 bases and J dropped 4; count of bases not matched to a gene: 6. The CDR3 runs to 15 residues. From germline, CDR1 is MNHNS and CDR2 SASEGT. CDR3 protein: CASSEPGLAADTQYF. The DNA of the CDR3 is TGTGCCAGCAGTGAACCCGGGCTAGCGGCAGATACGCAGTATTTT.

This CDR3 is CASSPYSSGGREQFF. DNA of the CDR3: TGTGCCAGCAGCCCTTACTCGAGCGGGGGGCGTGAGCAGTTCTTC. The chain joins TRBV11-3 to TRBJ2-1; 9 nucleotides agree with TRBD2. Trimming removed 5 bases from V and 9 bases from J; junction bases left unmatched: 11. Germline CDR1 SGHNT, CDR2 YENEEA. The CDR3 has 15 amino acids. Full variable domain (remainder filled in from reference TRBV11-3 and TRBJ2-1): EAGVVQSPRYKIIEKKQPVAFWCNPISGHNTLYWYLQNLGQGPELLIRYENEEAVDDSQLPKDRFSAERLKGVDSTLKIQPAELGDSAVYLCASSPYSSGGREQFFGPGTRLTVL.

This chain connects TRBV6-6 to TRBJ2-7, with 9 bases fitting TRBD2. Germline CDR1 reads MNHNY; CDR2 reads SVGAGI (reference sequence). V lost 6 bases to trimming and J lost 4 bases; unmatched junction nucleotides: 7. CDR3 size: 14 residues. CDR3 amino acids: CASRPSGDIYEQYF. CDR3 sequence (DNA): TGTGCCAGCAGGCCTAGCGGGGACATATACGAGCAGTACTTC.

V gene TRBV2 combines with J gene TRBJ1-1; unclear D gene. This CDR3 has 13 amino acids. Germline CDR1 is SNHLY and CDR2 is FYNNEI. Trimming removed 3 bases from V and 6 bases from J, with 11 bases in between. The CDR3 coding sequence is TGTGCCAGCAGTGATTCTCCCTATTCTGAAGCTTTCTTT. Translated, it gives CASSDSPYSEAFF.

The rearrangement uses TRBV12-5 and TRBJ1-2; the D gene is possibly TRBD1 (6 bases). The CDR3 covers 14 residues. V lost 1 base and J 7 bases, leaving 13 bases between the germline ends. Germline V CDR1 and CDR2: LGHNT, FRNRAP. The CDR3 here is CASGLATGLRGYTF. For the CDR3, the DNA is TGTGCTAGTGGTTTGGCCACAGGGCTACGTGGCTACACCTTC. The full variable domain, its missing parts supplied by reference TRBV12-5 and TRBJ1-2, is DARVTQTPRHKVTEMGQEVTMRCQPILGHNTVFWYRQTMMQGLELLAYFRNRAPLDDSGMPKDRFSAEMPDATLATLKIQPSEPRDSAVYFCASGLATGLRGYTFGSGTRLTVV.

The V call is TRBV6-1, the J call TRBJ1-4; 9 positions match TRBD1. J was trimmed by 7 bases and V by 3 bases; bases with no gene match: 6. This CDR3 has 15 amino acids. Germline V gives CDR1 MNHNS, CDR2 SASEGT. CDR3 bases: TGTGCCAGCAGTGAGCCGGGACAGGGCATTGAAAAACTGTTTTTT. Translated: CASSEPGQGIEKLFF.

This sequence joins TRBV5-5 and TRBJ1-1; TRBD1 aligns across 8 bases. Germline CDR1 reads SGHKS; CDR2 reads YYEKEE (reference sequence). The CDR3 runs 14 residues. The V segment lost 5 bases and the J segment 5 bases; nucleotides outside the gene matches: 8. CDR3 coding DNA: TGTGCCAGCAGTTATACAGGGGGGGAAACTGAAGCTTTCTTT. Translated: CASSYTGGETEAFF.

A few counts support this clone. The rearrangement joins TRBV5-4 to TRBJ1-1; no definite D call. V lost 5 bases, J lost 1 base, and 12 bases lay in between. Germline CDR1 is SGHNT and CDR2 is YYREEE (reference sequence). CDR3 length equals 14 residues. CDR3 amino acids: CASRAGTANTEAFF. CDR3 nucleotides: TGTGCCAGCAGGGCGGGTACAGCGAACACTGAAGCTTTCTTT.

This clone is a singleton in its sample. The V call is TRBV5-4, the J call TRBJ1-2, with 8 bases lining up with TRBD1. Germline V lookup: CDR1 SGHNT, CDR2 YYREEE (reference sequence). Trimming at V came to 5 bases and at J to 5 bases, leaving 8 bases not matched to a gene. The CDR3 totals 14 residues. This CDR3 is CASSFGQGAYGYTF. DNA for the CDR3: TGTGCCAGCAGTTTTGGACAGGGAGCGTATGGCTACACCTTC.